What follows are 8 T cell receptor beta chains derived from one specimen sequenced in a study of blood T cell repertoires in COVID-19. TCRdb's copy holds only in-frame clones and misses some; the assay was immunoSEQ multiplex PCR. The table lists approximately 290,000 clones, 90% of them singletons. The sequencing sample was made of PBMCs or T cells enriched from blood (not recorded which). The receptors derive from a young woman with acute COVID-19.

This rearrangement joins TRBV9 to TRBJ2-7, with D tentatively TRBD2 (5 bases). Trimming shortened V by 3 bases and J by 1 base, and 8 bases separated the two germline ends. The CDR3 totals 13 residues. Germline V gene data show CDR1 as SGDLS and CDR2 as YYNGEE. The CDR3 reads CASSATNSYEQYF. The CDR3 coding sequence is TGTGCCAGCAGCGCGACTAATTCCTACGAGCAGTACTTC.

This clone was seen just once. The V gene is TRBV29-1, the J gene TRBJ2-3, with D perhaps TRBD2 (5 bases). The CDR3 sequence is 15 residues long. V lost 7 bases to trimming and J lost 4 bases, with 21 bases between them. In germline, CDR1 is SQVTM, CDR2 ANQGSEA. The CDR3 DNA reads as TGCAGCGCCCCCGTAGGACTGAAGGGTCCAGATACGCAGTATTTT. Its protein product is CSAPVGLKGPDTQYF.

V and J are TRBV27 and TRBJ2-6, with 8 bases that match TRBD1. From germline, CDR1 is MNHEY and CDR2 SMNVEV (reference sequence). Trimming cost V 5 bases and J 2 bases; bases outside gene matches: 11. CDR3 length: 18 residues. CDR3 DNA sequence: TGTGCCAGCAGTAACACAGGGGGTAGGTTCACTGGGGCCAACGTCCTGACTTTC. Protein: CASSNTGGRFTGANVLTF.

The CDR3, as DNA: TGTGCCAGCAGTTCGGGACAGCTCCCGGTTGGAGCTTTCTTT. It encodes CASSSGQLPVGAFF. J is TRBJ1-1 and V is TRBV28, with 7 bases identical to TRBD1. V lost 4 bases, J lost 10 bases, and 12 bases stayed unmatched. Germline loops: CDR1 MDHEN, CDR2 SYDVKM. The CDR3 has 14 amino acids.

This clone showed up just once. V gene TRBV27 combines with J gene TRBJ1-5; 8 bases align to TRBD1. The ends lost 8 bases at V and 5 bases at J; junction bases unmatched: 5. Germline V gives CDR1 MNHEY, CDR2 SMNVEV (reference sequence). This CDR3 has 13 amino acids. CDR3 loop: CASGSGGDQPQHF. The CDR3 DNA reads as TGTGCCAGCGGGTCAGGGGGCGATCAGCCCCAGCATTTT.

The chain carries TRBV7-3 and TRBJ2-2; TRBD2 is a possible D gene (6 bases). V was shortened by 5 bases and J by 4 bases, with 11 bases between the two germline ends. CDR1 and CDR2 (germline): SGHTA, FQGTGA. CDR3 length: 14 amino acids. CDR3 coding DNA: TGTGCCAGCAGCCCGACTAGGAGCACCGGGGAGCTGTTTTTT. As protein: CASSPTRSTGELFF.

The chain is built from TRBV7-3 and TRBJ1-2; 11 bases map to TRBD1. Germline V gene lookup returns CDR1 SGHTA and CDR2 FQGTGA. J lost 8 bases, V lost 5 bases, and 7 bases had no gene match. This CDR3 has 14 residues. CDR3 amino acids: CASSRTGGAEGYTF. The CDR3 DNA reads TGTGCCAGCAGCAGGACAGGGGGCGCAGAAGGCTACACCTTC.

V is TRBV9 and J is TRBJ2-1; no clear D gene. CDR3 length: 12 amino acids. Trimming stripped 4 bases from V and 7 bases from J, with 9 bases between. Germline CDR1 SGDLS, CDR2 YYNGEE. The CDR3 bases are TGTGCCAGCAGCCCATCCGAGAATGAGCAGTTCTTC. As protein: CASSPSENEQFF.